This TCR beta chain was sequenced during a study of a mutant IDH1 vaccine in newly diagnosed glioma. Study summary: Commencement of vaccination occurred 4-6 weeks following radiotherapy alone, or concurrently with temozolomide cycles. Antecedent treatment encompassed radiotherapy, temozolomide, or their combination; the majority received both. General study results and limits: Pseudoprogression appeared independent of alterations in top peripheral clonotypes.

Time point in this sample: week 35, safety follow-up. Doses comprised 300 ug of mutant IDH1 20-mer peptide each, plus topical imiquimod. Newly diagnosed WHO grade 3 or 4 IDH1-mutant, ATRX-lost astrocytomas were identified in the donors. A remark on this clone: Its target is not known.

Produced via immunoSEQ multiplex PCR; TCRdb's table is partial and in-frame only. The sample yields just over 65,000 clones, approximately 88% seen once. The source of this sequence is a man aged 18 to 30 with glioma. The material sequenced was PBMCs, taken from a glioma patient whose treatment included an IDH1 peptide vaccine.

The CDR3 reads CASSRENVGEQFF. The CDR3 bases are TGCGCCAGCAGCAGGGAGAACGTCGGTGAGCAGTTCTTC. The rearrangement links TRBV5-1 to TRBJ2-1; D might be TRBD2 (5 bases). Germline lookup yields CDR1 SGHRS and CDR2 YFSETQ. Trimming stripped 4 bases from V and 9 bases from J, with 14 bases between. The CDR3 loop spans 13 amino acids.